These 16 T cell receptor beta chains share one sample of origin, sequenced in a study of blood T cell repertoires in COVID-19. Only in-frame clones appear in the TCRdb table, and some are missing; sequencing was by immunoSEQ multiplex PCR. This sample carries 200,000 to 300,000 clones, roughly 83% of them seen once, and the ten largest clones take around 9.6%. Material for sequencing was peripheral blood. These receptors originate from an elderly woman with acute or convalescent COVID-19.

The rearrangement uses TRBV6-5 and TRBJ1-1; 10 nucleotides align to TRBD1. Per germline, CDR1 MNHEY and CDR2 SVGAGI. The J segment lost 13 bases and the V segment lost 2 bases, leaving 13 bases of the junction unmatched. The CDR3 has 15 amino acids. CDR3 in amino acids: CASSYDSGTGDRLFF. As DNA, the CDR3 is TGTGCCAGCAGTTACGACTCGGGGACAGGGGACAGACTTTTCTTT.

The chain couples TRBV3-1 (or the pseudogene TRBV3-2) to TRBJ1-3, with a tentative D call TRBD1 (6 bases). The ends were cut back, 1 base at V and 0 bases at J, with 10 bases in the middle. Germline CDR1 reads LGHDT; CDR2 reads YNNKEL (reference sequence). The CDR3 loop spans 16 amino acids. The CDR3: CASSQGGGLSGNTIYF. The CDR3 DNA sequence: TGTGCCAGCAGCCAAGGGGGGGGCCTCTCTGGAAACACCATATATTTT.

The chain carries TRBV5-1 and TRBJ2-1; D might be TRBD1 (6 bases). The CDR3 is 16 amino acids. V was cut by 1 base and J by 3 bases, with 14 bases left in between. CDR1 is SGHRS and CDR2 is YFSETQ in the germline V gene. CDR3 bases: TGCGCCAGCAGCTTGAGTTTAGGGGGAGACTACAATGAGCAGTTCTTC. Translated, it gives CASSLSLGGDYNEQFF.

In this sample, this clone turned up once. The rearrangement links TRBV5-1 to TRBJ2-2; possibly TRBD2 for D (6 bases). V lost 0 bases and J lost 7, with 13 bases in between. The CDR3 sequence is 15 residues long. Germline V gene sequence: CDR1 SGHRS, CDR2 YFSETQ. The CDR3 is CASSLAGRGIGELFF. The CDR3 bases are TGCGCCAGCAGCTTGGCGGGTCGGGGGATCGGGGAGCTGTTTTTT.

The chain has TRBV16 and TRBJ2-1; 8 positions agree with TRBD2. This CDR3 is built from 14 residues. Germline assignment: CDR1 KGHSY and CDR2 FQNENV. V dropped 1 base and J dropped 7; count of bases not matched to a gene: 3. This CDR3 reads CASSQWTSRNEQFF. The CDR3 bases are TGTGCCAGCAGCCAATGGACTAGCCGGAATGAGCAGTTCTTC. Full variable domain (missing parts from reference TRBV16 and TRBJ2-1): GEEVAQTPKHLVRGEGQKAKLYCAPIKGHSYVFWYQQVLKNEFKFLISFQNENVFDETGMPKERFSAKCLPNSPCSLEIQATKLEDSAVYFCASSQWTSRNEQFFGPGTRLTVL.

The chain is built from TRBV29-1 and TRBJ2-5; tentatively, D is TRBD2 (5 bases). V lost 6 bases to trimming and J lost 4 bases, with 12 bases between them. The germline CDR1 and CDR2 sequences are SQVTM and ANQGSEA. The CDR3 length is 12 residues. The CDR3, as DNA: TGCAGCGTGAACGAGGGCGGAGAGACCCAGTACTTC. Amino acids: CSVNEGGETQYF.

The V call is TRBV28, the J call TRBJ2-1; 7 bases map to TRBD1. After removal of 7 bases from V and 4 bases from J, the junction contained 4 bases not matched to a gene. This CDR3 comprises 13 residues. Germline CDR1 and CDR2: MDHEN and SYDVKM. CDR3 sequence (DNA): TGTGCCAGCACCGGGACAGATTACAATGAGCAGTTCTTC. Amino acids: CASTGTDYNEQFF.

CDR3 coding DNA: TGTGCCAGCAGTGAAGTGGGGACTAGTGGGCAGTACTTC. It codes for CASSEVGTSGQYF. V gene TRBV6-1 combines with J gene TRBJ2-7, with 8 nucleotides matching TRBD2. J gave up 9 bases and V 1 base, and 5 bases lay outside the gene matches. This CDR3 has 13 amino acids. Germline assignment: CDR1 MNHNS and CDR2 SASEGT.

The genes are TRBV2 and TRBJ1-2; 11 nucleotides align to TRBD1. Trimming cost V 4 bases and J 8 bases; bases outside gene matches: 6. Germline assignment: CDR1 SNHLY and CDR2 FYNNEI. The CDR3 length is 14 residues. The CDR3 is CASSGDRGSRGYTF. CDR3 coding DNA: TGTGCCAGCAGTGGGGACAGGGGGTCGCGGGGCTACACCTTC.

This clone was counted a few times. The rearrangement uses TRBV19 and TRBJ1-2; tentatively, D is TRBD1 (5 bases). V lost 5 bases to trimming and J lost 9 bases, with 13 bases between them. The CDR3 consists of 12 residues. CDR1 is LNHDA, CDR2 SQIVND, per germline (reference sequence). CDR3 nucleotides: TGTGCCAGTAGTTTCTCTCAGGGAAGCTACACCTTC. Translating gives CASSFSQGSYTF.

This chain uses TRBV6-2 or TRBV6-3 with TRBJ1-2, with TRBD1 matching over 7 bases. In germline, CDR1 is MNHEY, CDR2 SVGEGT. V lost 5 bases and J lost 3; bases outside the gene matches: 6. The length of the CDR3 is 14 residues. The CDR3 sequence: CASSPLTGYYGYTF. The CDR3 DNA reads as TGTGCCAGCAGTCCCCTGACAGGGTACTATGGCTACACCTTC.

The chain recombines TRBV18 with TRBJ1-1, with D possibly being TRBD1 (6 bases). The germline V gene encodes CDR1 KGHSH and CDR2 LQKENI. V shed 5 bases and J shed 0 bases, with 19 bases lying between them. CDR3 length equals 17 residues. CDR3 coding DNA: TGTGCCAGCTCAACGACGGGGCGGGGGCAGGTGAACACTGAAGCTTTCTTT. Translation gives CASSTTGRGQVNTEAFF.

The genes are TRBV7-3 and TRBJ2-3; no clear D gene. The germline V and J ends were trimmed by 4 bases and 6 bases, with 17 bases remaining between them. The CDR3 runs 15 residues. Germline CDR1 and CDR2: SGHTA and FQGTGA. CDR3 bases: TGTGCCAGCAGCTCCCAGGCCTCCTTTCGGGATACGCAGTATTTT. As protein: CASSSQASFRDTQYF.

This chain's CDR3 is CASSRTGTVGWSYTF. The DNA for the CDR3 is TGTGCCAGCAGCCGTACCGGGACAGTCGGTTGGAGCTACACCTTC. The chain uses TRBV7-8 and TRBJ1-2; 7 nucleotides agree with TRBD1. The CDR3 extends over 15 amino acids. The germline CDR1 and CDR2 sequences are SGHVS and FQNEAQ. V lost 5 bases and J lost 9; bases outside the gene matches: 15.

The gene calls are TRBV5-4 and TRBJ2-2; the D gene is possibly TRBD1 (5 bases). CDR1 SGHNT and CDR2 YYREEE come from the germline V gene (reference sequence). The germline V and J ends were trimmed by 4 bases and 4 bases, with 17 bases remaining between them. The CDR3 loop spans 16 amino acids. The CDR3 DNA is TGTGCCAGCAGCGGGGCGGACCGGAGAAGCACCGGGGAGCTGTTTTTT. This gives the protein CASSGADRRSTGELFF.

This rearrangement joins TRBV2 to TRBJ1-1; D gene unclear. The CDR3 totals 14 residues. CDR1 and CDR2 (germline): SNHLY, FYNNEI. V gave up 4 bases and J gave up 1 base, with 10 bases separating them. The CDR3 loop is CASSVFFRNTEAFF. The CDR3 DNA sequence: TGTGCCAGCAGTGTCTTTTTTAGGAACACTGAAGCTTTCTTT. Looking up the rest from reference TRBV2 and TRBJ1-1 gives the full variable domain: EPEVTQTPSHQVTQMGQEVILRCVPISNHLYFYWYRQILGQKVEFLVSFYNNEISEKSEIFDDQFSVERPDGSNFTLKIRSTKLEDSAMYFCASSVFFRNTEAFFGQGTRLTVV.